This T cell receptor (beta chain) was identified during a study of cytomegalovirus exposure and HLA in healthy donors (dated by TCRdb to the late 2010s). Study-wide context: According to an earlier analysis of 587 of the donors, roughly 180 million T cells yielded over 100 million unique TCR beta sequences and 276 Gb of sequence data. Genome-wide SNP genotypes for about 65% of the 666 donors were used in a later genetic analysis, which treated that subset as a discovery cohort. To predict cytomegalovirus infection status, the study combined high-throughput TCR immunosequencing, statistical association of individual TCRs with disease status, and machine learning. Roughly 320 gigabases of sequencing data and about 92 million unique TCR sequences made up an early release that covered nearly 650 HLA-typed donors. In an earlier analysis of a few hundred of the donors, high-throughput TCR beta sequencing was used to judge whether each TCR beta V gene segment behaved as functional or pseudogenic. Typing coverage differed by locus: A, B, C, DRB1 and DQB1 were typed in about 629-630 donors, DQA1 in about 560, DPA1 in some 610, and DPB1 in 400 to 490. All discovery cohort repertoires had been generated using a single sequencing platform. Both class I and class II loci were covered by HLA typing, at four-digit resolution. The study aimed to test whether cataloging public T cell receptors could reveal signatures of past pathogen exposure. The later analysis used no new phenotypic data to find candidate immune exposures, relying instead on TCR beta sequences and their occurrence across donors. Donor age, sex, ethnicity and CMV serostatus were compiled together with the repertoire data. Among about 370 genotyped donors of the cohort, an average of about 240,000 unique TCR beta nucleotide sequences was sequenced per donor, of which about 18% were non-productive. In a later analysis, previously published TCR beta repertoires from 500 to 750 donors were re-analyzed and high-resolution HLA genotyping was added so that TCR occurrence patterns could be studied. Because of strong linkage in the cohort, five DR-DQ haplotypes were treated as single units for association and clustering. Besides the first cohort of roughly 640 subjects, a separate validation cohort made up of some 110 different subjects was used. Using immunosequencing, the study profiled T cell repertoires from around 670 subjects and related those repertoires to cytomegalovirus serostatus. The genetic ancestry cluster associated with self-reported Caucasian donors included around 76% of the 398 genotyped donors. Beyond this particular receptor, the publication reports: Cytomegalovirus status was reported to be diagnosed by the classifier with high specificity and sensitivity in both the original and validation cohorts. The 87-base-pair reads could not distinguish some IMGT-functional V segments, including TRBV6-2 and TRBV6-3, so those segments were excluded. Most CMV-associated TCR beta chains appeared to be HLA-restricted in a later analysis, and the HLA associations seemed to be driven largely by CMV exposure. Linkage disequilibrium might explain the correlated functional status among segregating V segments, but an unknown experimental factor could not be ruled out. A cluster of highly shared sequence variants was judged likely to be a technical artifact of the sequencing pipeline. According to the authors, the approach could potentially be generalized to other disease states and immunological phenotypes. In a later genetic analysis, a missense DCLRE1C variant was associated with V-gene and J-gene trimming of TCR beta chains, and the association was replicated in an independent cohort. According to a later analysis, TCR association rates differed among HLA loci, with DRB1 alleles showing the most associated TCRs and HLA-C alleles showing the fewest. In an earlier analysis of roughly 560 of the donors, most TCR beta V segments were observed in productive rearrangements about 87% or about 30% of the time, broadly matching IMGT annotations. The study gave a list of around 170 TCR beta chains associated with cytomegalovirus. Specific HLA alleles were associated with roughly 17,000 TCR beta sequences at a false discovery rate of 0.05 in a later analysis. A few of the identified cytomegalovirus-associated TCR beta chains were confirmed in vitro to be specific for cytomegalovirus antigens. CMV serostatus was the only immune exposure information available for the cohort. Because counts were too low, some 17 rarely observed V segments, including chromosome 9 orphons, were left out of the earlier analysis of 587 of the donors. A further reported finding was that TCR beta sequences accurately predicted the HLA-A and HLA-B alleles for most subjects in the first cohort. Roughly uniform sequencing depth across donors was assumed in presence/absence analyses, although this assumption may not hold. In a later analysis, several top co-occurrence clusters were reported to appear linked to parvovirus B19, influenza, CMV and Epstein-Barr virus. In this cohort, only TCR beta chains were sequenced, and detectable features were limited by the absence of alpha or paired-chain data. Most TCR sequences were seen in very few donors, while some public TCRs were found in many individuals. In a later genetic analysis, fewer N-insertions in productive TCRs were reported among donors in an Asian-associated ancestry cluster than the approximately 710-donor mean. Because HLA typing was missing for some donors at each locus, association tests included only the typed subset. Compared with equally common non-associated chains, HLA-associated TCR beta chains in a later analysis were more clonally expanded and had lower generation probabilities. When HLA alleles, especially DR and DQ, strongly co-occurred, TCR associations were difficult to assign to individual alleles.

The method behind the library was the immunoSEQ multiplex PCR assay. For the multiplex PCR, a mixture combining 60 forward primers for TCR Vbeta segments and 13 reverse primers for TCR Jbeta segments was used. The CDR3 region of rearranged TCR beta genes was amplified from genomic DNA by a multiplex PCR assay. The Illumina HiSeq System was used to sequence the amplified TCR beta libraries as 87-base-pair reads. The original methods were these. In a later analysis, 80 million or so unique TCR beta chains were counted across the 500 to 850 repertoires, and some 10 million of these chains were shared by at least two donors. To remove PCR and sequencing errors, raw reads were error-corrected and collapsed into unique sequences using a nearest-neighbor algorithm that merged closely related sequences. CDR3 sequences were aligned to IMGT reference sequences to assign V, D and J gene segments. Each retained sequence needed at least a six-nucleotide match to both a V gene segment and a J gene segment. A rearrangement counted as productive if the CDR3 had no stop codons and remained in frame with V and J, and every other rearrangement counted as non-productive. Following IMGT convention, CDR3 was defined as the stretch from the second conserved V-encoded cysteine up to the conserved J-encoded phenylalanine. In an earlier analysis of roughly 610 of the donors, sequences lacking an unambiguous match to a single V gene segment were excluded. In an earlier analysis of approximately 610 of the donors, V segments were called functional above 56.7% productive rearrangements and were called segregating when the between-donor standard deviation exceeded 5%. To diagnose cytomegalovirus status from the catalog of TCR beta chain sequences, a statistical classification framework was built. In a later analysis, V and J genes were assigned by comparing TCR nucleotide sequences against IMGT/GENE-DB human TR gene sequences. The TCRdist pipeline was used in a later analysis to assign CDR3 sequences and most-parsimonious VDJ recombination scenarios. A later analysis defined each TCR beta chain by its CDR3 amino acid sequence plus V-gene family, and excluded reads lacking a unique V-gene family. As a way to deal with suspected cross-contamination and a sequencing artifact, a later analysis dropped hundreds of nucleotide sequences that were highly shared and had low generation probability. In a later analysis, a clonal expansion index was calculated for each public chain from normalized within-repertoire ranks of inferred template counts. In a later analysis, generation probabilities were computed using a VDJ recombination model fitted to out-of-frame rearrangements, and the results were checked against IGoR. In a later analysis, hypergeometric tests were used to score TCR-TCR, TCR-HLA and TCR-CMV co-occurrence, with a repertoire-size bias correction applied to TCR pairs. False discovery rates were estimated in a later analysis by permuting HLA or CMV assignments 20 times. A later analysis grouped co-occurring TCRs with DBSCAN, adding TCRdist sequence similarity when clustering within HLA-allele-positive subsets. Repertoires with fewer than 30,000 or more than 120,000 public chains were left out of co-occurrence clustering, as were about 5 repertoires with anomalous nucleotide sharing. What TCRdb holds here is the immuneACCESS table cut down to in-frame rearrangements. Part of the clones is not present; checked against another copy, under half of the missing clones reflect an unresolved V gene, and the others are unexplained. That table supplies the V and J calls and clone size; D and trimming were determined from the DNA. In this sample the table shows about 130,000 clones, about 80% of which occur a single time. The ten largest make up about 2.2% of the sample.

The cohort consisted of more than 650 healthy bone marrow donors. At the time of sampling, every cohort member was nominally healthy, though immune exposures that went unrecorded were likely present. The donor tested CMV seronegative, placing the donor among the roughly 400 seronegative members of the cohort. A peripheral blood sample was provided by each donor, and peripheral blood mononuclear cells were used for TCR beta sequencing. The Qiagen DNeasy Blood Extraction Kit was used to extract genomic DNA from the blood cell samples. Taken from cysteine to phenylalanine, the CDR3 has 22 residues. The sequence is cut down to CDR3 DNA, 66 bases in frame from base 1. V ends up 0 bases short and J 1 base short, with an unmatched junction base count of 16. The germline V gene (reference sequence) yields PRHDT for CDR1 and FYEKMQ for CDR2. In regard to this clone: The antigen this receptor binds is unknown. No per-base quality is available; no much larger clone lies one base away.

This receptor was obtained from a man aged 30 to 45 in good health and CMV-seronegative. Sample: PBMCs. The chain is encoded by TRBV13 joined to TRBJ1-5, with 12 bases aligning to TRBD1. The DNA sequence is given as TGTGCCAGCAGCTTAGGGGGCTGGTTGGGGACAGGGGGCGAGGGAAGCAATCAGCCCCAGCATTTT. Translated, this is CASSLGGWLGTGGEGSNQPQHF.